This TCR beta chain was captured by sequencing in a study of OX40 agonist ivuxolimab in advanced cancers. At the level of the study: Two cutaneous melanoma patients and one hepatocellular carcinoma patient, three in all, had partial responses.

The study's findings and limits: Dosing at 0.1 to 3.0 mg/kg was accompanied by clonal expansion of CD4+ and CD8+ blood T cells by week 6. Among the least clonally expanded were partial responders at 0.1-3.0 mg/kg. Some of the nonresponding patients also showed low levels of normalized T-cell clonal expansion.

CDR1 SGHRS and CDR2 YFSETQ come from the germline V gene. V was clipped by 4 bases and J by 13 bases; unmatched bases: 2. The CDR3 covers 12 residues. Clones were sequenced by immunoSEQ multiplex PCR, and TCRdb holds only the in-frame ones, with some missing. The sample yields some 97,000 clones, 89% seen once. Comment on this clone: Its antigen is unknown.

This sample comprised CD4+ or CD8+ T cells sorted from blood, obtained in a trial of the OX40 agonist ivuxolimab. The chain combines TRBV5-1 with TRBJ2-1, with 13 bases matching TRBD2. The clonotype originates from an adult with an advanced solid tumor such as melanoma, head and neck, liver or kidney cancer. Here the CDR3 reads CASSRTSGRQFF. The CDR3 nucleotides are TGCGCCAGCAGCCGGACTAGCGGGAGACAGTTCTTC.